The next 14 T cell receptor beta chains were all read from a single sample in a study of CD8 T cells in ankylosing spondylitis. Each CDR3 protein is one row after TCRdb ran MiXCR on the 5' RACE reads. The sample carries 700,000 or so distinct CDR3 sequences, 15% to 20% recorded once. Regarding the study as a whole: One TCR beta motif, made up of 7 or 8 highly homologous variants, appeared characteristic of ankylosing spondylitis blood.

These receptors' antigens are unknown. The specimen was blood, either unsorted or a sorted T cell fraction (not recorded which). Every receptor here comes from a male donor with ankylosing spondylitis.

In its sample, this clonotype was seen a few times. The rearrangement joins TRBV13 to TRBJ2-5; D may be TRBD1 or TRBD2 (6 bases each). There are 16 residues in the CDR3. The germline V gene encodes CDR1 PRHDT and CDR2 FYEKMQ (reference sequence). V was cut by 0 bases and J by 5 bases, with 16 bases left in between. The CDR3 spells CASSLGDTGGGETQYF. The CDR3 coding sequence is TGTGCCAGCAGCTTAGGGGACACCGGAGGGGGGGAGACCCAGTACTTC.

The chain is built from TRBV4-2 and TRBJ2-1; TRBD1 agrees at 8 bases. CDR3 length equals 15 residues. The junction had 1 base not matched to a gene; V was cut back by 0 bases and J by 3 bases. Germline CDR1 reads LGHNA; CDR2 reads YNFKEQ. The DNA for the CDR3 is TGTGCCAGCAGCCAAGAGGGACAGGACTACAATGAGCAGTTCTTC. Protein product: CASSQEGQDYNEQFF.

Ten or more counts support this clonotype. For the CDR3, the DNA is TGCGCCAGCAGCTTGGAATTAGGACGCGAGCAGTACTTC. As protein: CASSLELGREQYF. The chain is built from TRBV5-1 and TRBJ2-7, with D unresolved. CDR1 SGHRS and CDR2 YFSETQ come from the germline V gene. The CDR3 runs 13 residues. The V gene lost 0 bases and the J gene lost 6 bases, with 10 bases spanning the gap.

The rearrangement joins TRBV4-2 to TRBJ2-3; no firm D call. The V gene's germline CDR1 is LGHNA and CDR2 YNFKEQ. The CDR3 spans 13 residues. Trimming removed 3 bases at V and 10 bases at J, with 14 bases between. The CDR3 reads CASSHKSRVAQYF. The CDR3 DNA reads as TGTGCCAGCAGCCATAAAAGTCGTGTGGCGCAGTATTTT.

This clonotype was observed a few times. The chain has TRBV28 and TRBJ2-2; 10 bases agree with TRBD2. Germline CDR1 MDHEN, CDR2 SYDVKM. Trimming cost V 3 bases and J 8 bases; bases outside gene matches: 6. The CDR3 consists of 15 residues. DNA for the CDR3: TGTGCCAGCAGTTTCCTAGCGGGAGCGTTTGGGGAGCTGTTTTTT. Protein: CASSFLAGAFGELFF.

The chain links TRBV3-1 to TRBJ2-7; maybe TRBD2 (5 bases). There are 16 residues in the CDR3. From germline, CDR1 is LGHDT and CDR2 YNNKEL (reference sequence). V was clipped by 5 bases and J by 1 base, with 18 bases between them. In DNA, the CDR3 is TGTGCCAGCAGCGATCGTCTCGTCACGGGATCCTACGAGCAGTACTTC. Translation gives CASSDRLVTGSYEQYF.

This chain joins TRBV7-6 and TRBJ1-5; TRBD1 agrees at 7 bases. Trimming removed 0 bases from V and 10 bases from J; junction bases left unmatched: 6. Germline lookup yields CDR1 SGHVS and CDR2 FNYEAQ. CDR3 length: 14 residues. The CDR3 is CASSLAGGGSPQHF. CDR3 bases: TGTGCCAGCAGCTTAGCAGGGGGCGGGTCTCCCCAGCATTTT.

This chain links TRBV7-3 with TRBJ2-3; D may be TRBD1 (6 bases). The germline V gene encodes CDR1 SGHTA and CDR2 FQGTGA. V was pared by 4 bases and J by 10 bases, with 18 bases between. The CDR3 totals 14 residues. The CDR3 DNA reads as TGTGCCAGCAGCTCCAAGGCAGGGGCGGATCCGCAGTATTTT. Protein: CASSSKAGADPQYF.

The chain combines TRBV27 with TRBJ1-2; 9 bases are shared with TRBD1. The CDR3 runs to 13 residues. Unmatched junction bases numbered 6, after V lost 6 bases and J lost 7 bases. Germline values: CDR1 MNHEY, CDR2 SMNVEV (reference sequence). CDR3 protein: CASRSTGGGGYTF. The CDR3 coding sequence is TGTGCCAGCAGATCAACAGGGGGCGGTGGCTACACCTTC.

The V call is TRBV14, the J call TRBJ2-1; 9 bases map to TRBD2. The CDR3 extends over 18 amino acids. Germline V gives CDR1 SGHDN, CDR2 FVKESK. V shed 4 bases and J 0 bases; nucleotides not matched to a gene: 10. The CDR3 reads CASSRRALAGTSYNEQFF. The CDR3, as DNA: TGTGCCAGCAGCCGCCGGGCGCTAGCGGGGACCTCCTACAATGAGCAGTTCTTC.

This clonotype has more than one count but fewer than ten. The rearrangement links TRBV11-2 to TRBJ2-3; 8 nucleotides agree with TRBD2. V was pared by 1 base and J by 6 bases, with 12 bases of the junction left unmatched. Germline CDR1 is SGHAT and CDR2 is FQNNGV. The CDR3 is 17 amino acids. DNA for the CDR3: TGTGCCAGCAGCTTAGGTGATAGCGGGGTGGTTGGTGATACGCAGTATTTT. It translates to CASSLGDSGVVGDTQYF.

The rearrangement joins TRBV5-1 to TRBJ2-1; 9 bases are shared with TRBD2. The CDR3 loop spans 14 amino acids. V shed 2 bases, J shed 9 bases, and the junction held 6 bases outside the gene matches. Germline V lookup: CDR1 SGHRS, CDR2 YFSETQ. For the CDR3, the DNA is TGCGCCAGCAGCTTCCGGCTAGCGGGGCTTGAGCAGTTCTTC. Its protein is CASSFRLAGLEQFF.

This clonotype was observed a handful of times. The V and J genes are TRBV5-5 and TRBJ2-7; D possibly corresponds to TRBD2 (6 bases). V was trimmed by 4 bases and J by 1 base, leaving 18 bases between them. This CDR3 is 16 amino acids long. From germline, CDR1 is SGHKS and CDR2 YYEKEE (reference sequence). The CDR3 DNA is TGTGCCAGCAGCCCGGCTGGGGGGTTACCATCCTACGAGCAGTACTTC. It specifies CASSPAGGLPSYEQYF.

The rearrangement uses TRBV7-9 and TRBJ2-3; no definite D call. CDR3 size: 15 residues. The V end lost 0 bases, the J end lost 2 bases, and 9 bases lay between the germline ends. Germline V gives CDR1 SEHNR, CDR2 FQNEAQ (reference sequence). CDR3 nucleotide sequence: TGTGCCAGCAGCTTAGCGATGGAGACCACAGATACGCAGTATTTT. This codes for CASSLAMETTDTQYF.